The 8 T cell receptor beta chains below were found in one sample sequenced in a study of blood T cell repertoires in COVID-19. Assay: immunoSEQ multiplex PCR; the TCRdb copy retains only in-frame clones and omits some. The repertoire consists of some 110,000 clones, with 70% to 85% occurring once and the leading ten covering around 2.3%. The specimen was peripheral blood. The receptors come from a man between 50 and 59 years old with acute or convalescent COVID-19.

V gene TRBV10-3 combines with J gene TRBJ1-6; 8 nucleotides align to TRBD1. V shed 2 bases, J shed 11 bases, and the junction held 8 bases outside the gene matches. CDR3 size: 15 residues. Germline values: CDR1 ENHRY, CDR2 SYGVKD. Here the CDR3 DNA reads TGTGCCATCAGTGAGCTCCGGGACAGGAATACACCCCTCCACTTT. This encodes CAISELRDRNTPLHF.

This chain uses TRBV10-1 with TRBJ1-5, with D possibly TRBD1 on 5 matching bases. The CDR3 is 15 amino acids. V dropped 0 bases and J dropped 7 bases, with 13 bases sitting between them. Germline V gives CDR1 WNHNN, CDR2 SYGVQD (reference sequence). Written as DNA, the CDR3 is TGCGCCAGCAGTGAGTCGTTGTGGGGCGAGCAGCCCCAGCATTTT. Residues: CASSESLWGEQPQHF.

The CDR3 loop reads CASSLGTSDPYEQYF. CDR3 nucleotide sequence: TGCGCCAGCAGCTTGGGCACTAGCGACCCCTACGAGCAGTACTTC. The chain carries TRBV5-1 and TRBJ2-7; 7 nucleotides match TRBD2. This CDR3 has 15 amino acids. CDR1 and CDR2 from the germline V gene are SGHRS and YFSETQ. J lost 2 bases, V lost 0 bases, and 5 bases had no gene match.

The chain is built from TRBV29-1 and TRBJ2-1; maybe TRBD2 (6 bases). V was trimmed by 5 bases and J by 0 bases, leaving 11 bases between them. Germline V gene data show CDR1 as SQVTM and CDR2 as ANQGSEA. The CDR3 contains 14 residues. The CDR3 nucleotides are TGCAGCGTTATAGCGGATAGCTCCTACAATGAGCAGTTCTTC. It encodes CSVIADSSYNEQFF.

The chain employs TRBV15 and TRBJ2-1; D remains unclear. Germline V gene data show CDR1 as LNHNV and CDR2 as YYDKDF (reference sequence). The CDR3 has 15 residues. Between the trimmed V and J ends, which lost 7 bases and 0 bases, there was a span of 13 bases. CDR3 protein: CATTDGANSYNEQFF. The CDR3 DNA sequence: TGTGCCACCACCGATGGAGCGAACTCCTACAATGAGCAGTTCTTC.

This clone was counted once. The gene calls are TRBV11-2 and TRBJ1-2; 7 nucleotides align to TRBD1. V lost 5 bases to trimming and J lost 6 bases; unmatched junction nucleotides: 12. Germline V gene data show CDR1 as SGHAT and CDR2 as FQNNGV. The CDR3 extends over 15 amino acids. In DNA form, the CDR3 reads TGTGCCAGCAGCGTAATCGTGACAGGGTCGGATGGCTACACCTTC. Translated: CASSVIVTGSDGYTF.

This rearrangement joins TRBV6-5 to TRBJ1-2, with 7 bases matching TRBD1. The germline CDR1 and CDR2 sequences are MNHEY and SVGAGI. The V and J ends lost 5 bases and 1 base, in that order; junction bases with no gene match: 7. The length of the CDR3 is 15 residues. CDR3: CASSPLGTDNYGYTF. The CDR3 DNA reads as TGTGCCAGCAGTCCCCTTGGGACAGATAACTATGGCTACACCTTC.

The chain combines TRBV5-1 with TRBJ2-2, with 10 bases matching TRBD2. V gave up 3 bases and J gave up 4 bases; unmatched junction bases: 6. Per germline, CDR1 SGHRS and CDR2 YFSETQ. This CDR3 comprises 16 residues. The CDR3 spells CASSSSASGGTGELFF. CDR3 DNA sequence: TGCGCCAGCAGCTCCTCGGCTAGCGGGGGCACCGGGGAGCTGTTTTTT.